The clone carrying this T cell receptor beta chain was counted a single time. Its antigen is unidentified. The data derive from a study of cytomegalovirus exposure and HLA in healthy donors. Study-wide findings and caveats: In all likelihood, a cluster of highly shared sequence variants was a sequencing artifact. Accurate prediction of most subjects' HLA-A and HLA-B alleles from TCR beta sequences was reported.

The PCR contained 60 Vbeta and 13 Jbeta primers. Produced via immunoSEQ multiplex PCR; TCRdb's table is partial and in-frame only. The repertoire holds approximately 61,000 clones, with 78% as singletons. The specimen was PBMCs. This clonotype was sampled from a young man in good health and CMV-seropositive.

In nucleotides, the CDR3 is TGTGCCTGGAGTCCACAGACAGGGGGATACTCTGGGGCCAACGTCCTGACTTTC. Translating gives CAWSPQTGGYSGANVLTF. The V call is TRBV30, the J call TRBJ2-6; 9 nucleotides line up with TRBD1. J lost 0 bases, V lost 2 bases, and 8 bases had no gene match. This CDR3 is 18 amino acids long. Germline values: CDR1 GTSNPN, CDR2 SVGIG (reference sequence).